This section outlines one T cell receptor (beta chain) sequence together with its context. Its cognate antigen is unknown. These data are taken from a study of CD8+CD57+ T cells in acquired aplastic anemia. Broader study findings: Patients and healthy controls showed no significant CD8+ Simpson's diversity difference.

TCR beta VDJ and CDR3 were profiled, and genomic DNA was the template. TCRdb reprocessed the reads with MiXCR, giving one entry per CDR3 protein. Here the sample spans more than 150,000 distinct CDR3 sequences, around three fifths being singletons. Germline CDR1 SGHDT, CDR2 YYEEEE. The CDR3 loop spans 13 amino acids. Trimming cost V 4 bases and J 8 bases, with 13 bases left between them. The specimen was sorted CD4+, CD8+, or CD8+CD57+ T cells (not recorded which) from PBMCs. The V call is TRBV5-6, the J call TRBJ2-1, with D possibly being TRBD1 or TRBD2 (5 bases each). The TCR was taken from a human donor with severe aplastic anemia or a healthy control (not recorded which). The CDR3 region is CASSPGSSYEQFF. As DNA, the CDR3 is TGTGCCAGCAGCCCAGGGAGCTCCTATGAGCAGTTCTTC.